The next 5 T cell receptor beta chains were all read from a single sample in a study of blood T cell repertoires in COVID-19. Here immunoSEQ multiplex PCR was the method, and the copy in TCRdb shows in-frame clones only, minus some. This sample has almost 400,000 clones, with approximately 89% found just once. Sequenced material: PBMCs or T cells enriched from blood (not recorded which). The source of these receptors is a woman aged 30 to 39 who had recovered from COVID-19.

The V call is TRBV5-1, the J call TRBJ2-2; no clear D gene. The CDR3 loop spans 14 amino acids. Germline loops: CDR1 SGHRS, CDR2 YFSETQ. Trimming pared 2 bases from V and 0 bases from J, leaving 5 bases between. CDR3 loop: CASSFLTNTGELFF. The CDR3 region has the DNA TGCGCCAGCAGCTTTTTAACGAACACCGGGGAGCTGTTTTTT.

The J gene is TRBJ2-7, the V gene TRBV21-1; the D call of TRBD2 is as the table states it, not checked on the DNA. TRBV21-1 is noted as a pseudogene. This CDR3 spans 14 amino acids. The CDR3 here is CASAGLAYPYEQYF. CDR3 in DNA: TGTGCCAGCGCGGGACTAGCCTACCCCTACGAGCAGTACTTC.

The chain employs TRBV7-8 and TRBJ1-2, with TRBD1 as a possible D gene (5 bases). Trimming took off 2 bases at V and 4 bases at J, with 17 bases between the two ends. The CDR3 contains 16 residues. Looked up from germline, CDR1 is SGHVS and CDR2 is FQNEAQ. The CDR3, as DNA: TGTGCCAGCAGCTTATTATCTGCGATACAGGTCTATGGCTACACCTTC. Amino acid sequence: CASSLLSAIQVYGYTF.

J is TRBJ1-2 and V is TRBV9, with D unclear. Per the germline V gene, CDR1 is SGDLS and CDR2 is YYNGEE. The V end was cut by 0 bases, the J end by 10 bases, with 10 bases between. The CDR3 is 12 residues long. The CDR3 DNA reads TGTGCCAGCAGCGTAGTGGGGAGGGACTACACCTTC. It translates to CASSVVGRDYTF. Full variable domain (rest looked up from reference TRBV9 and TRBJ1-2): DSGVTQTPKHLITATGQRVTLRCSPRSGDLSVYWYQQSLDQGLQFLIQYYNGEERAKGNILERFSAQQFPDLHSELNLSSLELGDSALYFCASSVVGRDYTFGSGTRLTVV.

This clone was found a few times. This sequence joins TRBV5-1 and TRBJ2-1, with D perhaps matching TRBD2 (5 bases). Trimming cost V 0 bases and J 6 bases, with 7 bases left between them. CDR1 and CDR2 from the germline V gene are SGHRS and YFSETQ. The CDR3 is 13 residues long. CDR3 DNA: TGCGCCAGCAGCTTGGGTCGGGGCAATGAGCAGTTCTTC. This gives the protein CASSLGRGNEQFF.